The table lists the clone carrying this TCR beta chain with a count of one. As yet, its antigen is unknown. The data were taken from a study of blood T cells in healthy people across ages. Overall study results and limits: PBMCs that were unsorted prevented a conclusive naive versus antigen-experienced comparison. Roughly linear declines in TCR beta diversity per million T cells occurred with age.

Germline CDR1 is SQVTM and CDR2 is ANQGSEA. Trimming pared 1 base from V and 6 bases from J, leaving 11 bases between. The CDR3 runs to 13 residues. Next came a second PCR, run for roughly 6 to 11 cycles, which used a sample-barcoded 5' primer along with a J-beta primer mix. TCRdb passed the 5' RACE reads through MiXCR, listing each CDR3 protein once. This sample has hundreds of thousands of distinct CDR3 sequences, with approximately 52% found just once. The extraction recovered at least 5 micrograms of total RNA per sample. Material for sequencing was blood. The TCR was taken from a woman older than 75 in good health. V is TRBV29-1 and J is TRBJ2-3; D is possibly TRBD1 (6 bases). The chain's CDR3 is CSVEGQVADTQYF. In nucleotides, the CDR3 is TGCAGCGTTGAAGGACAGGTAGCGGATACGCAGTATTTT.